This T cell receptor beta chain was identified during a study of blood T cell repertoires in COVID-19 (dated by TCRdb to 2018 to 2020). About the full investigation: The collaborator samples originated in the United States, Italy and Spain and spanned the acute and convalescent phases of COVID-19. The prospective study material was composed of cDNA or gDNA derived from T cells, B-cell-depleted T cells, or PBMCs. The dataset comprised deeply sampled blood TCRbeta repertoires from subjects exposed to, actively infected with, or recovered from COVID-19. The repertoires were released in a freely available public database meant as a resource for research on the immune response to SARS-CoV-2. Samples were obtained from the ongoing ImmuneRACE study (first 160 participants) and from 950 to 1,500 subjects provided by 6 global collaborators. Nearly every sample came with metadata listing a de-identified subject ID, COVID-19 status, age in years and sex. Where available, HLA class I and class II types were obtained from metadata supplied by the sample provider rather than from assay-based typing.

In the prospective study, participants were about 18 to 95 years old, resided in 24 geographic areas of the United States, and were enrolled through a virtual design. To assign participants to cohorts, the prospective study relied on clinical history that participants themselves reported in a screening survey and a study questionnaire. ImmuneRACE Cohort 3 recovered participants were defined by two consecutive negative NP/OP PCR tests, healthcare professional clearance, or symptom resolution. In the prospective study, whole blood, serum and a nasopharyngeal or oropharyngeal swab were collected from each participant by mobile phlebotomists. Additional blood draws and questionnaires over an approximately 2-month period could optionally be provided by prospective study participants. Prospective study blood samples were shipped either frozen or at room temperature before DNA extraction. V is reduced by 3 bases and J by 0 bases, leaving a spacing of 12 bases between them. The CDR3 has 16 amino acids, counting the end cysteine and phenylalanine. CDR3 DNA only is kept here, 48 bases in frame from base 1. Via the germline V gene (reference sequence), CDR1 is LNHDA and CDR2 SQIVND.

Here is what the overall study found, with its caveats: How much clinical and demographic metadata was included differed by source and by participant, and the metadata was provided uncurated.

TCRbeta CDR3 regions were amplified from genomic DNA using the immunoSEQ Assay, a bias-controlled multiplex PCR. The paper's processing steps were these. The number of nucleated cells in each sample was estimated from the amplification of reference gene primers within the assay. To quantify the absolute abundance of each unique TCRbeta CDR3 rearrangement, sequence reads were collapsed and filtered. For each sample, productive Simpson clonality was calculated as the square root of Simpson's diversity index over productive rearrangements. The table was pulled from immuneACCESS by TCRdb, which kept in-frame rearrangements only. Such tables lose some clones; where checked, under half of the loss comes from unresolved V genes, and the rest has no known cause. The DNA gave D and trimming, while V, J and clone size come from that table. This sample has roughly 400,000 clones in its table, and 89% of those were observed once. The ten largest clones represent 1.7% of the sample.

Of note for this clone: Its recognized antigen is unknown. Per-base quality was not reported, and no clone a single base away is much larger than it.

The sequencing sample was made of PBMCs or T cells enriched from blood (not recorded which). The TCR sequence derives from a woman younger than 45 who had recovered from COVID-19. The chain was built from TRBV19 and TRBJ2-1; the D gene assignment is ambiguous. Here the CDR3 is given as CASSIPLPSSYNEQFF. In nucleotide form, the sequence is TGTGCCAGTAGTATTCCCCTACCGAGCTCCTACAATGAGCAGTTCTTC. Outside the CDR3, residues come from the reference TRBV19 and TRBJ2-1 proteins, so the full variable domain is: DGGITQSPKYLFRKEGQNVTLSCEQNLNHDAMYWYRQDPGQGLRLIYYSQIVNDFQKGDIAEGYSVSREKKESFPLTVTSAQKNPTAFYLCASSIPLPSSYNEQFFGPGTRLTVL.